This T cell receptor (beta chain) was sequenced during a study of CD8+ T cells in alopecia areata. Across the whole study: The protocol delivered tofacitinib for 6 to 18 months, then withdrew it for 6 months. Study-level points and caveats: Compared with mice, patients displayed less clear TCR sharing, possibly for HLA-related reasons. Among the top 100, expanded CD8+ clones were significantly decreased by tofacitinib, as was scalp clonality. Sequence data from scalp samples additionally include resident alphabeta T cells of normal skin.

Treatment indicated: oral pan-JAK inhibitor, 5-10 mg twice daily. Concerning this clone itself: What it recognizes is unknown.

J was trimmed by 3 bases and V by 4 bases; bases with no gene match: 3. Germline CDR1 reads SGHVS; CDR2 reads FQNEAQ. This CDR3 is 13 amino acids long. The authors extracted RNA and reverse transcribed it into cDNA as the sequencing template. The table came from immunoSEQ multiplex PCR; TCRdb's copy has only in-frame clones and leaves some out. Seen here are over 90,000 clones, 85% to 90% observed once, and the top ten hold around 10%. The starting material was CD8+ T cells sorted from blood, obtained around week 34, from a patient treated with tofacitinib. The genes are TRBV7-8 and TRBJ2-7; 7 bases align to TRBD1. The receptor was derived from a human donor with alopecia areata. CDR3 coding DNA: TGTGCCAGCAGCTCGGGACAGAACTACGAGCAGTACTTC. This sequence encodes CASSSGQNYEQYF.